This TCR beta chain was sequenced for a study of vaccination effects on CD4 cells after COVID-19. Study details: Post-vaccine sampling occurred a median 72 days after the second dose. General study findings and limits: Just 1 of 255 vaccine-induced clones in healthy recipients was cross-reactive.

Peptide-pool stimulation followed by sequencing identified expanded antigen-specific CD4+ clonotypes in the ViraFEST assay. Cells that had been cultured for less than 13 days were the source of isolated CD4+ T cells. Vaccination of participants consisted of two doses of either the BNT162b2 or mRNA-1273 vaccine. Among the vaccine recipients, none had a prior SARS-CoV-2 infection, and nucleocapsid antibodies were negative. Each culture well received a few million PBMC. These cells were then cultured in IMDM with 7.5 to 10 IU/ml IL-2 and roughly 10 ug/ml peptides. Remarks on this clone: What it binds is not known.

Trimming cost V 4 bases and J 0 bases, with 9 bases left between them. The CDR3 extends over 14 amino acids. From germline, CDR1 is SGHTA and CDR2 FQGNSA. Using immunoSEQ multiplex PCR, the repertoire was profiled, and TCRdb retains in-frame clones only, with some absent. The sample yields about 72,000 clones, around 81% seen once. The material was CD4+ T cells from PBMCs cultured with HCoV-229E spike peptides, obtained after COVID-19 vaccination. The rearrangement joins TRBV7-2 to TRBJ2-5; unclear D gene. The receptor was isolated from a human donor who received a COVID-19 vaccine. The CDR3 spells CASSSTNYQETQYF. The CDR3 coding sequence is TGTGCCAGCAGCTCAACTAACTACCAAGAGACCCAGTACTTC.